Listed here are 29 T cell receptor beta chains from one sample, sequenced in a study of blood T cell repertoires in COVID-19. Here immunoSEQ multiplex PCR was the method, and the copy in TCRdb shows in-frame clones only, minus some. The data hold fewer than 300,000 clones, with 84% observed a single time. The sequenced sample was peripheral blood. These receptors originate from a human donor in a cohort sampled during active COVID-19.

In regard to this clone: This CDR3 is also generated by other DNA sequences in the sample. This rearrangement joins TRBV5-1 to TRBJ2-5, with 8 bases that match TRBD1. Germline values: CDR1 SGHRS, CDR2 YFSETQ. Unmatched junction bases numbered 5, after V lost 4 bases and J lost 0 bases. The CDR3 has 15 amino acids. The CDR3 is CASSPSTGDQETQYF. CDR3 in DNA: TGCGCCAGCAGCCCCTCGACAGGGGACCAAGAGACCCAGTACTTC. The variable domain in full, with the rest retrieved from reference TRBV5-1 and TRBJ2-5, is KAGVTQTPRYLIKTRGQQVTLSCSPISGHRSVSWYQQTPGQGLQFLFEYFSETQRNKGNFPGRFSGRQFSNSRSEMNVSTLELGDSALYLCASSPSTGDQETQYFGPGTRLLVL.

The CDR3 coding sequence is TGTGCCAGTAGGATAAAGGACAGGGCGGCAGATACGCAGTATTTT. Its translation is CASRIKDRAADTQYF. The rearrangement links TRBV19 to TRBJ2-3; TRBD1 matches at 8 bases. The junction had 9 bases not matched to a gene; V was cut back by 6 bases and J by 4 bases. The CDR3 length is 15 residues. Germline V gene sequence: CDR1 LNHDA, CDR2 SQIVND (reference sequence).

The chain combines TRBV27 with TRBJ2-4; 8 bases are shared with TRBD1. This CDR3 region has 15 residues. After removal of 3 bases from V and 8 bases from J, the junction contained 9 bases not matched to a gene. Germline lookup yields CDR1 MNHEY and CDR2 SMNVEV (reference sequence). CDR3 DNA: TGTGCCAGCAGTTTCGTTCAGGGGGCGCGGCACATTCAGTACTTC. Its translation is CASSFVQGARHIQYF.

The chain carries TRBV5-6 and TRBJ2-7; 8 bases line up with TRBD2. Trimming at V came to 4 bases and at J to 3 bases, leaving 12 bases not matched to a gene. Germline V CDR1 and CDR2: SGHDT, YYEEEE. The CDR3 has 16 amino acids. This CDR3 reads CASSPLEAGGIYEQYF. The CDR3 DNA reads as TGTGCCAGCAGCCCTTTAGAGGCGGGAGGAATCTACGAGCAGTACTTC.

In this sample, this clone turned up a few times. The V and J genes are TRBV3-1 (or the pseudogene TRBV3-2) and TRBJ2-2, with 7 bases aligning to TRBD2. The V gene's germline CDR1 is LGHDT and CDR2 YNNKEL (reference sequence). There are 15 residues in the CDR3. The V and J ends lost 4 bases and 4 bases, in that order; junction bases with no gene match: 6. CDR3 nucleotides: TGTGCCAGCAGCCGAGGCGGGAGAGGCACCGGGGAGCTGTTTTTT. It is translated as CASSRGGRGTGELFF.

The rearrangement uses TRBV7-3 and TRBJ2-2, with 8 positions matching TRBD1. V shed 0 bases, J shed 6 bases, and the junction held 6 bases outside the gene matches. Germline V gene lookup returns CDR1 SGHTA and CDR2 FQGTGA. CDR3 length: 16 amino acids. This chain's CDR3 is CASSLTRTGHAGELFF. The DNA of the CDR3 is TGTGCCAGCAGCTTAACCCGGACAGGGCACGCCGGGGAGCTGTTTTTT.

The V gene is TRBV19, the J gene TRBJ2-1; 11 bases align to TRBD2. V lost 7 bases to trimming and J lost 3 bases; unmatched junction nucleotides: 2. The CDR3 spans 14 residues. Germline V gene sequence: CDR1 LNHDA, CDR2 SQIVND (reference sequence). In DNA, the CDR3 is TGTGCCAGTAAGACTAGCGGGATCTACAATGAGCAGTTCTTC. Its translation is CASKTSGIYNEQFF.

A few counts support this clone. V and J are TRBV6-5 and TRBJ1-1, with D uncertain. V lost 6 bases, J lost 4 bases, and 9 bases lay in between. The CDR3 consists of 12 residues. Germline V lookup: CDR1 MNHEY, CDR2 SVGAGI. Here the CDR3 reads CASSRGSTEAFF. The CDR3, as DNA: TGTGCCAGCAGCCGGGGATCCACTGAAGCTTTCTTT.

For the CDR3, the DNA is TGTGCCAGCAGCTCTAGAGGACAGGGGTCCCACGAGCAGTACTTC. It is translated as CASSSRGQGSHEQYF. The chain uses TRBV11-2 and TRBJ2-7; 9 nucleotides agree with TRBD1. The CDR3 sequence is 15 residues long. Per the germline V gene, CDR1 is SGHAT and CDR2 is FQNNGV. Trimming took 4 bases from V and 5 from J; bases not matched to a gene: 9.

This chain joins TRBV11-1 and TRBJ1-1; a weak D match, TRBD1 (6 bases). CDR1 is SGHAT and CDR2 is FQDESV in the germline V gene (reference sequence). This CDR3 region has 14 residues. V was cut by 1 base and J by 5 bases, with 11 bases left in between. CDR3 DNA: TGTGCCAGCAGCTTAGGGGGGCGGAGGACTGAAGCTTTCTTT. This encodes CASSLGGRRTEAFF.

V is TRBV7-3 and J is TRBJ2-5; 8 nucleotides match TRBD2. V was clipped by 5 bases and J by 5 bases; unmatched bases: 10. Germline CDR1 SGHTA, CDR2 FQGTGA. The CDR3 runs to 15 residues. The CDR3 bases are TGTGCCAGCAGCGTGACGGCGGGAGGTGGGGAGACCCAGTACTTC. Protein sequence: CASSVTAGGGETQYF. The full variable domain, in which reference TRBV7-3 and TRBJ2-5 provide the parts outside the CDR3, is GAGVSQTPSNKVTEKGKYVELRCDPISGHTALYWYRQSLGQGPEFLIYFQGTGAADDSGLPNDRFFAVRPEGSVSTLKIQRTERGDSAVYLCASSVTAGGGETQYFGPGTRLLVL.

The J gene is TRBJ2-1, the V gene TRBV5-1; 8 bases are a match to TRBD1. The V and J ends lost 4 bases and 10 bases, in that order; junction bases with no gene match: 10. This CDR3 is built from 14 residues. Germline V lookup: CDR1 SGHRS, CDR2 YFSETQ. CDR3 region: CASSLDRGRGEQFF. Here the CDR3 DNA reads TGCGCCAGCAGCCTTGACAGGGGAAGGGGCGAGCAGTTCTTC.

This chain connects TRBV7-9 to TRBJ2-3; 7 positions agree with TRBD2. This CDR3 is 15 amino acids long. The J segment lost 4 bases and the V segment lost 3 bases, leaving 7 bases of the junction unmatched. Germline V gives CDR1 SEHNR, CDR2 FQNEAQ (reference sequence). CDR3 region: CASSLFSGVADTQYF. Written as DNA, the CDR3 is TGTGCCAGCAGCTTGTTCAGCGGGGTCGCAGATACGCAGTATTTT. Full variable domain (outside the CDR3, taken from reference TRBV7-9 and TRBJ2-3): DTGVSQNPRHKITKRGQNVTFRCDPISEHNRLYWYRQTLGQGPEFLTYFQNEAQLEKSRLLSDRFSAERPKGSFSTLEIQRTEQGDSAMYLCASSLFSGVADTQYFGPGTRLTVL.

In its sample, this clone was seen many times. The chain couples TRBV6-2 or TRBV6-3 to TRBJ1-3; D is undetermined. The CDR3 covers 16 residues. Deletions cut 3 bases from V and 0 bases from J, with 12 bases between. Germline assignment: CDR1 MNHEY and CDR2 SVGEGT. CDR3 in DNA: TGTGCCAGCAGTTATAACCAGGAACCCTCTGGAAACACCATATATTTT. It specifies CASSYNQEPSGNTIYF.

J is TRBJ1-2 and V is TRBV19; D perhaps matches TRBD1 (6 bases). The CDR3 is 14 amino acids. The V gene's germline CDR1 is LNHDA and CDR2 SQIVND (reference sequence). V dropped 4 bases and J dropped 6 bases, with 15 bases sitting between them. The DNA of the CDR3 is TGTGCCAGTAGTACCACAGGGTACCAGAATGGCTACACCTTC. This sequence encodes CASSTTGYQNGYTF.

V usage is TRBV29-1 and J usage is TRBJ2-5, with D maybe TRBD2 (6 bases). Germline CDR1 reads SQVTM; CDR2 reads ANQGSEA. The length of the CDR3 is 14 residues. V shed 3 bases and J shed 3 bases, with 14 bases lying between them. As DNA, the CDR3 is TGCAGCGTTGATGGGTGGGGGGAGGAAGAGACCCAGTACTTC. Its translation: CSVDGWGEEETQYF.

The chain is built from TRBV18 and TRBJ1-4; 9 bases are a match to TRBD1. The CDR3 has 16 amino acids. Trimming cost V 2 bases and J 3 bases; bases outside gene matches: 4. Germline V gene sequence: CDR1 KGHSH, CDR2 LQKENI. This CDR3 is CASSPLTGGANEKLFF. The CDR3 DNA sequence: TGTGCCAGCTCACCATTGACAGGGGGAGCTAATGAAAAACTGTTTTTT.

The rearrangement uses TRBV18 and TRBJ1-1, with TRBD1 matching 7 bases. With 1 base clipped from V and 7 bases from J, the junction kept 3 bases outside the gene matches. Germline V gives CDR1 KGHSH, CDR2 LQKENI. The CDR3 runs 13 residues. CDR3 protein: CASSPQGAVEAFF. The CDR3 nucleotides are TGTGCCAGCTCACCACAGGGGGCGGTTGAAGCTTTCTTT.

The chain uses TRBV4-3 and TRBJ1-2; weak D call: TRBD1 (5 bases). V dropped 4 bases and J dropped 2 bases, with 14 bases sitting between them. Germline V lookup: CDR1 LGHNA, CDR2 YSLEER. The CDR3 totals 15 residues. For the CDR3, the DNA is TGCGCCAGCAGCCTTGCGGGACCGGTAAACTATGGCTACACCTTC. Translation: CASSLAGPVNYGYTF.

The sample holds a few counts of this clone. The same CDR3 also results from other DNA sequences found in this sample. The chain recombines TRBV6-5 with TRBJ1-4, with 9 bases aligning to TRBD1. After removal of 6 bases from V and 6 bases from J, the junction contained 5 bases not matched to a gene. The germline V gene encodes CDR1 MNHEY and CDR2 SVGAGI. The CDR3 contains 14 residues. CDR3 nucleotides: TGTGCCAGCAGCCGACAGGGGGGAGATGAAAAACTGTTTTTT. Its protein product is CASSRQGGDEKLFF.

The chain combines TRBV6-2 or TRBV6-3 with TRBJ2-7; perhaps TRBD1 as D (6 bases). Germline CDR1 and CDR2: MNHEY and SVGEGT. The CDR3 extends over 14 amino acids. V was shortened by 2 bases and J by 6 bases, with 14 bases between the two germline ends. CDR3 bases: TGTGCCAGCAGTTACAGTCAGGGGCAGCGCGAGCAGTACTTC. Its protein is CASSYSQGQREQYF.

The chain recombines TRBV2 with TRBJ2-4; D possibly corresponds to TRBD1 (6 bases). Germline loops: CDR1 SNHLY, CDR2 FYNNEI. V was cut by 5 bases and J by 13 bases, with 12 bases left in between. The CDR3 loop spans 11 amino acids. The CDR3: CASSLWDKQYF. The CDR3 bases are TGTGCCAGCAGTCTATGGGACAAGCAGTACTTC. The entire variable domain, with the rest obtained from reference TRBV2 and TRBJ2-4, is as follows: EPEVTQTPSHQVTQMGQEVILRCVPISNHLYFYWYRQILGQKVEFLVSFYNNEISEKSEIFDDQFSVERPDGSNFTLKIRSTKLEDSAMYFCASSLWDKQYFGAGTRLSVL.

The chain combines TRBV6-5 with TRBJ1-1, with TRBD1 matching over 8 bases. Trimming took 2 bases from V and 0 from J; bases not matched to a gene: 2. Germline V gives CDR1 MNHEY, CDR2 SVGAGI. The CDR3 sequence is 15 residues long. CDR3 loop: CASSYGQGVNTEAFF. The DNA for the CDR3 is TGTGCCAGCAGTTACGGACAGGGAGTGAACACTGAAGCTTTCTTT.

This chain links TRBV5-1 with TRBJ1-5; 7 bases align to TRBD1. The CDR3 totals 15 residues. Germline V gives CDR1 SGHRS, CDR2 YFSETQ. Losses at the gene ends were 0 bases for V and 4 bases for J; bases not matched to a gene: 4. The CDR3 coding sequence is TGCGCCAGCAGCTTGGGACAGGGTTTAAATCAGCCCCAGCATTTT. Encoded protein: CASSLGQGLNQPQHF. Complete variable domain (other parts from reference TRBV5-1 and TRBJ1-5): KAGVTQTPRYLIKTRGQQVTLSCSPISGHRSVSWYQQTPGQGLQFLFEYFSETQRNKGNFPGRFSGRQFSNSRSEMNVSTLELGDSALYLCASSLGQGLNQPQHFGDGTRLSIL.

A few counts support this clone. V is TRBV5-8 and J is TRBJ1-1, with D maybe TRBD1 (6 bases). The V end was cut by 4 bases, the J end by 4 bases, with 29 bases between. The CDR3 covers 19 residues. The germline V gene has CDR1 SGHTS and CDR2 YDEGEE. CDR3 in DNA: TGTGCCAGCAGCCGTACAATGGGCGGGGGCCTAACTCGGGGCACTGAAGCTTTCTTT. As protein: CASSRTMGGGLTRGTEAFF.

The V and J genes are TRBV7-8 and TRBJ2-7; D is possibly TRBD1 (6 bases). The V end was cut by 7 bases, the J end by 5 bases, with 9 bases between. The CDR3 is made up of 11 amino acids. CDR1 and CDR2 from the germline V gene are SGHVS and FQNEAQ. Here the CDR3 DNA reads TGTGCCAGCACCTACAGGGACGAGCAGTACTTC. Translation gives CASTYRDEQYF.

The rearrangement joins TRBV3-1 (or the pseudogene TRBV3-2) to TRBJ2-2; D is undetermined. This CDR3 region has 16 residues. Germline V gene lookup returns CDR1 LGHDT and CDR2 YNNKEL (reference sequence). V was cut by 4 bases and J by 5 bases, with 17 bases left in between. For the CDR3, the DNA is TGTGCCAGCAGCCCGAGTGTGGTCTTGACTACCGGGGAGCTGTTTTTT. As protein: CASSPSVVLTTGELFF.

The chain combines TRBV23-1 with TRBJ1-1; perhaps TRBD1 as D (6 bases). TRBV23-1 is placed among ORFs of uncertain function. V was trimmed by 2 bases and J by 0 bases, leaving 13 bases between them. The CDR3 extends over 16 amino acids. DNA of the CDR3: TGCGCCAGCAGTCAAGCGGACAGTCCTATGAACACTGAAGCTTTCTTT. This gives the protein CASSQADSPMNTEAFF.

The V gene is TRBV6-5, the J gene TRBJ1-1; D not certain. The CDR3 is 16 amino acids. The germline V gene encodes CDR1 MNHEY and CDR2 SVGAGI. V shed 3 bases and J shed 1 base, with 15 bases lying between them. The CDR3 nucleotides are TGTGCCAGCAGTTATATCACAGCTTCAGGGAACACTGAAGCTTTCTTT. Translation gives CASSYITASGNTEAFF.